This T cell receptor (beta chain) appears in the sequencing data of a study of T-cell memory formation after mild COVID-19 (dated by TCRdb to the early 2020s). Concerning the study at large: Most TCR sequence clusters were specific to one of the two donors. In two donors, T-cell clones that expanded and contracted after mild COVID-19 were followed by sequencing TCRalpha and TCRbeta repertoires longitudinally. Two young, previously healthy adult volunteers, one female and one male, were included in the cohort.

Study-level results and caveats: Clones contracting from day 15 to 85 had balanced CD4/CD8 phenotypes, while a second wave expanding from day 15 to 37 was biased towards CD4+. Whether the second-wave clones peaking on day 37 were SARS-CoV-2 specific was not confirmed. The detection of some responding clones in pre-infection memory suggests that pre-existing cross-reactive memory T cells joined the SARS-CoV-2 response. Only a couple of mild cases were covered in the study, and larger cohorts including severe cases with pre-infection samples were considered necessary. Contracting CD4+ clones were found mainly in CM and EM memory subsets, while CD8+ clones were enriched in EMRA.

PBMCs were isolated by Ficoll-Paque density gradient centrifugation. This clonotype showed up just a few times. The specificity of this receptor is unknown. One base away there is no much larger clone; base qualities are not given. CDR1 and CDR2 are read off the germline V gene as MNHEY and SVGEGT. Spanning cysteine to phenylalanine, the CDR3 consists of 15 amino acids. Only the CDR3 DNA stays, 45 bases, in frame from base 1. From V the trimming removes 5 bases and from J it removes 4 bases, while the gene matches leave 4 bases of the junction unaccounted for. Sequencing instrument: Illumina NovaSeq 6000. TCRalpha and TCRbeta cDNA libraries were constructed by 5'RACE with constant-segment primers, with sample barcodes and unique molecular identifiers being introduced. RNA was extracted from every sample with Trizol reagent. The libraries were amplified in two PCR steps, and the second step added a second sample barcode and Illumina TruSeq adapters. Libraries were sequenced on an Illumina NovaSeq with 2 x 150 bp paired-end reads. The authors' analysis ran thus. With migec v1.2.7, reads were demultiplexed and then collapsed into UMI-guided consensus sequences. Using mixcr v2.1.11, UMI consensuses were aligned to TRA and TRB V and J templates and then assembled into clonotypes. Clonotypes were classified as expanded or contracted when called significant by both edgeR and NoisET, with noise models trained on biological replicates. edgeR calls used a false discovery rate-adjusted p below 0.01 and a log2 fold-change threshold of 1. As an exploratory analysis of dynamics, PCA with hierarchical clustering was applied to max-normalized trajectories of the 1000 most abundant clonotypes. Each responding clone was given a CD4 or CD8 phenotype based on the CD4+ and CD8+ repertoires, which had been sequenced separately. The public reads were reprocessed in TCRdb via fastp at Q25 and MiXCR, keeping in-frame beta chains. Merged by CDR3 protein, the rows form single entries marked with the most common genes and DNA. The V and J calls were not made by the authors but by TCRdb's processing. The sample yields roughly 200,000 distinct CDR3 sequences; approximately 16% were counted once. Under 2.5% of the sample goes to the ten largest clones.

What was sequenced was PBMCs or a T cell subset sorted from them (not recorded which). The chain is assembled from TRBV6-2 or TRBV6-3 and TRBJ2-2, with 10 bases aligning to TRBD2. The receptor's source is an adult woman who had mild COVID-19 (a few samples of this study predate the infection). The sample titles of this study are shuffled in the database, so cell type and time point are left out; the donor was told from shared clones. DNA sequence: TGTGCCAGCAGTAATGGGACTAGCGTCACCGGGGAGCTGTTTTTT. Its product reads: CASSNGTSVTGELFF.